These 29 T cell receptor beta chains share one sample of origin, sequenced in a study of blood T cell repertoires in COVID-19 (dated by TCRdb to 2018 to 2020). Receptor amplification or capture employed the immunoSEQ multiplex PCR assay. The source is immuneACCESS, and TCRdb retained only in-frame sequences with V and J called. Part of the clones is not carried over; for the studies checked, unresolved V genes explain less than half of this, and the remainder is unexplained. The sample table records 490,000 or so clones; roughly nine tenths of these occur just once. The top ten clonotypes cover 8.3% of the sample. Sequences were obtained from PBMCs or T cells enriched from blood (not recorded which). Source of these receptors: a woman aged 55-69 years who had recovered from COVID-19.

The genes are TRBV27 and TRBJ1-1; TRBD1 matches 7 bases. Germline V CDR1 and CDR2: MNHEY, SMNVEV (reference sequence). The CDR3 is 15 residues long. V lost 4 bases and J lost 3; bases outside the gene matches: 8. Written as DNA, the CDR3 is TGTGCCAGCAGTTCCCAACAGGGGTTAGACACTGAAGCTTTCTTT. Its translation: CASSSQQGLDTEAFF.

This chain joins TRBV19 and TRBJ1-1; D is unresolved. Germline CDR1 is LNHDA and CDR2 is SQIVND (reference sequence). The CDR3 covers 15 residues. The ends were cut back, 5 bases at V and 8 bases at J, with 21 bases in the middle. The CDR3 loop is CASSALTIALGEAFF. The CDR3, as DNA: TGTGCCAGTAGTGCTCTGACGATAGCGCTAGGGGAAGCTTTCTTT.

This chain connects TRBV10-1 to TRBJ1-1; D is unresolved. Trimming pared 5 bases from V and 8 bases from J, leaving 15 bases between. This CDR3 has 13 residues. Germline CDR1 is WNHNN and CDR2 is SYGVQD (reference sequence). This CDR3 reads CASSSSSRVEAFF. In DNA, the CDR3 is TGCGCCAGCAGTTCCTCATCGCGGGTGGAAGCTTTCTTT.

This clone turned up a few times. This chain connects TRBV6-5 to TRBJ2-2; weak D call: TRBD1 (6 bases). This CDR3 is built from 14 residues. Trimming took off 2 bases at V and 4 bases at J, with 8 bases between the two ends. The germline V gene has CDR1 MNHEY and CDR2 SVGAGI. CDR3 in amino acids: CASSYQGSTGELFF. The DNA for the CDR3 is TGTGCCAGCAGTTACCAGGGGAGCACCGGGGAGCTGTTTTTT.

This rearrangement joins TRBV5-6 to TRBJ2-5, with D possibly TRBD2 on 5 matching bases. Germline V gives CDR1 SGHDT, CDR2 YYEEEE. The V end was cut by 4 bases, the J end by 4 bases, with 17 bases between. This CDR3 has 15 residues. The CDR3 nucleotides are TGTGCCAGCAGCCTTCCTGGGCGGGCGCCAGAGACCCAGTACTTC. Protein product: CASSLPGRAPETQYF.

This chain joins TRBV5-1 and TRBJ1-5; TRBD1 matches at 7 bases. The V and J ends lost 0 bases and 5 bases, in that order; junction bases with no gene match: 2. The CDR3 loop spans 14 amino acids. The germline V gene has CDR1 SGHRS and CDR2 YFSETQ. Written as DNA, the CDR3 is TGCGCCAGCAGCTTGGGGGACAGCTATCAGCCCCAGCATTTT. It encodes CASSLGDSYQPQHF.

This clone has more than one count but fewer than ten. This rearrangement joins TRBV4-1 to TRBJ1-3; possible D gene TRBD1, 5 bases. The V end was cut by 2 bases, the J end by 9 bases, with 11 bases between. This CDR3 is 13 amino acids long. Germline V CDR1 and CDR2: MGHRA, YSYEKL. CDR3 sequence reads: CASSQSPGGTIYF. DNA for the CDR3: TGCGCCAGCAGCCAATCCCCGGGGGGCACCATATATTTT.

The table lists this clone with a count of one. The rearrangement joins TRBV20-1 to TRBJ1-4; perhaps TRBD1 as D (5 bases). The CDR3 runs 10 residues. Germline V gene data show CDR1 as DFQATT and CDR2 as SNEGSKA (reference sequence). Trimming took 6 bases from V and 8 from J, leaving 7 bases between them. The DNA of the CDR3 is TGCAGTGCCGGGGGGGAAAAACTGTTTTTT. This codes for CSAGGEKLFF.

As concerns this clone: Distinct nucleotide sequences in the sample also encode this CDR3. The chain carries TRBV5-6 and TRBJ1-3; 8 bases line up with TRBD1. V lost 0 bases to trimming and J lost 4 bases; unmatched junction nucleotides: 3. This CDR3 is 15 amino acids long. CDR1 is SGHDT and CDR2 is YYEEEE in the germline V gene. The CDR3 sequence is CASSLGQGRGNTIYF. The CDR3 DNA is TGTGCCAGCAGCTTGGGACAGGGGAGAGGAAACACCATATATTTT.

The chain uses TRBV7-8 and TRBJ1-5; the match to TRBD1 covers 7 bases. The CDR3 is 13 residues long. V trimming: 7 bases; J trimming: 4 bases; junction bases outside the gene matches: 4. CDR1 is SGHVS and CDR2 is FQNEAQ in the germline V gene. CDR3 region: CASNDRVNQPQHF. CDR3 nucleotide sequence: TGTGCCAGCAACGACAGGGTTAATCAGCCCCAGCATTTT.

The CDR3 loop reads CASSPGTGRWDQPQHF. The CDR3 DNA is TGTGCCAGCTCACCCGGGACAGGGCGTTGGGATCAGCCCCAGCATTTT. This chain uses TRBV2 with TRBJ1-5, with 9 bases aligning to TRBD1. CDR1 and CDR2 from the germline V gene are SNHLY and FYNNEI. This CDR3 has 16 residues. V lost 8 bases and J lost 5; bases outside the gene matches: 13.

CDR3 coding DNA: TGTGCCAGCAGGGCGACCACGTGGAGGGGGAGGGACCCGAACACTGAAGCTTTCTTT. It specifies CASRATTWRGRDPNTEAFF. The V gene is TRBV27, the J gene TRBJ1-1; D is possibly TRBD1 (6 bases). The V gene lost 6 bases and the J gene lost 1 base, with 27 bases spanning the gap. This CDR3 is 19 amino acids long. Germline V lookup: CDR1 MNHEY, CDR2 SMNVEV (reference sequence).

The gene calls are TRBV19 and TRBJ2-2; TRBD2 matches at 8 bases. The CDR3 covers 14 residues. Germline CDR1 reads LNHDA; CDR2 reads SQIVND (reference sequence). V shed 5 bases, J shed 5 bases, and the junction held 4 bases outside the gene matches. CDR3 bases: TGTGCCAGTAGTTCAGCGGGGGATACCGGGGAGCTGTTTTTT. Its translation is CASSSAGDTGELFF. The full variable domain, completed using reference TRBV19 and TRBJ2-2, is DGGITQSPKYLFRKEGQNVTLSCEQNLNHDAMYWYRQDPGQGLRLIYYSQIVNDFQKGDIAEGYSVSREKKESFPLTVTSAQKNPTAFYLCASSSAGDTGELFFGEGSRLTVL.

This clone was detected only once. The chain employs TRBV5-1 and TRBJ2-1; 13 nucleotides agree with TRBD2. The V gene end was trimmed by 4 bases and the J gene end by 7 bases; junction bases not matched to a gene: 8. The CDR3 runs 16 residues. Germline V gene lookup returns CDR1 SGHRS and CDR2 YFSETQ. CDR3 sequence (DNA): TGCGCCAGCAGCCACACTAGCGGGGGGGCAAAAAATGAGCAGTTCTTC. Its protein product is CASSHTSGGAKNEQFF.

This rearrangement joins TRBV7-9 to TRBJ2-1; TRBD2 agrees at 9 bases. Germline CDR1 and CDR2: SEHNR and FQNEAQ (reference sequence). The CDR3 has 14 amino acids. The ends lost 3 bases at V and 8 bases at J; junction bases unmatched: 5. The CDR3 sequence: CASSLAGGAHEQFF. The CDR3 coding sequence is TGTGCCAGCAGCTTGGCGGGGGGGGCACATGAGCAGTTCTTC.

V gene TRBV6-6 combines with J gene TRBJ1-6; no reliable D call. The germline V gene encodes CDR1 MNHNY and CDR2 SVGAGI (reference sequence). V was cut by 6 bases and J by 6 bases, with 15 bases left in between. There are 15 residues in the CDR3. CDR3 sequence: CASRTPEGINSPLHF. CDR3 in DNA: TGTGCCAGCAGGACACCGGAGGGTATTAATTCACCCCTCCACTTT.

This clone was recorded a few times. The V and J genes are TRBV5-4 and TRBJ1-2, with 7 positions matching TRBD1. CDR3 length equals 13 residues. Germline CDR1 is SGHNT and CDR2 is YYREEE (reference sequence). V lost 6 bases, J lost 0 bases, and 2 bases stayed unmatched. CDR3 DNA sequence: TGTGCCAGCACGGGACAGACTAACTATGGCTACACCTTC. Amino acids: CASTGQTNYGYTF. Based on the CDR3 plus reference TRBV5-4 and TRBJ1-2, the full variable domain is ETGVTQSPTHLIKTRGQQVTLRCSSQSGHNTVSWYQQALGQGPQFIFQYYREEENGRGNFPPRFSGLQFPNYSSELNVNALELDDSALYLCASTGQTNYGYTFGSGTRLTVV.

This clone was seen a single time. The V call is TRBV5-1, the J call TRBJ2-3; 12 bases match TRBD2. This CDR3 region has 15 residues. V shed 3 bases and J 2 bases; nucleotides not matched to a gene: 1. The V gene's germline CDR1 is SGHRS and CDR2 YFSETQ. The CDR3 nucleotides read TGCGCCAGCAGCTCTAGCGGGGGGGTCACAGATACGCAGTATTTT. It is translated as CASSSSGGVTDTQYF.

The rearrangement joins TRBV6-5 to TRBJ2-1; 9 nucleotides line up with TRBD1. CDR1 and CDR2 from the germline V gene are MNHEY and SVGAGI. The CDR3 covers 13 residues. V lost 8 bases to trimming and J lost 9 bases; unmatched junction nucleotides: 8. CDR3 DNA: TGTGCCAGCCGAAGACAGGGGGGAACTGAGCAGTTCTTC. This encodes CASRRQGGTEQFF.

In DNA form, the CDR3 reads TGTGCCAGCAGCCAAGGGCGGGGGTACGCACAGTATTTT. This sequence encodes CASSQGRGYAQYF. V and J are TRBV3-1 (or the pseudogene TRBV3-2) and TRBJ2-3, with 7 bases lining up with TRBD2. Germline trimming cut 1 base from V and 12 bases from J; bases unmatched to any gene: 7. CDR1 LGHDT and CDR2 YNNKEL come from the germline V gene (reference sequence). This CDR3 is 13 amino acids long.

This chain connects TRBV2 to TRBJ1-5, with TRBD1 identical over 8 bases. Trimming removed 5 bases from V and 1 base from J; junction bases left unmatched: 7. The CDR3 totals 16 residues. The germline V gene has CDR1 SNHLY and CDR2 FYNNEI. The DNA for the CDR3 is TGTGCCAGCAGTCTAAAGGGACAGGCCAGCAATCAGCCCCAGCATTTT. Translated, it gives CASSLKGQASNQPQHF.

This clone occurred a few times. The rearrangement links TRBV11-3 to TRBJ1-4; weak D call: TRBD1 (6 bases). The V gene lost 5 bases and the J gene lost 7 bases, with 26 bases spanning the gap. The CDR3 has 18 amino acids. CDR1 is SGHNT, CDR2 YENEEA, per germline. The CDR3 nucleotides are TGTGCCAGCAGCGCCGATGGACGAGGGGGGGATGGTGCTGAAAAACTGTTTTTT. This codes for CASSADGRGGDGAEKLFF.

J is TRBJ2-1 and V is TRBV7-9; D is perhaps TRBD2 (5 bases). The CDR3 has 14 residues. From germline, CDR1 is SEHNR and CDR2 FQNEAQ (reference sequence). The V end was cut by 3 bases, the J end by 5 bases, with 11 bases between. In DNA, the CDR3 is TGTGCCAGCAGCTTGAGGGCCCCCGACAATGAGCAGTTCTTC. The encoded protein is CASSLRAPDNEQFF.

This chain uses TRBV5-1 with TRBJ2-5; tentative D call: TRBD2 (5 bases). Trimming cost V 4 bases and J 0 bases, with 10 bases left between them. The CDR3 runs 14 residues. Germline V gene sequence: CDR1 SGHRS, CDR2 YFSETQ. The CDR3 loop is CASSPRAYQETQYF. The CDR3 DNA is TGCGCCAGCAGCCCGCGGGCTTACCAAGAGACCCAGTACTTC.

This clone has a single count. The same CDR3 can be traced to other DNA sequences in this sample. The gene calls are TRBV19 and TRBJ2-2, with 9 bases lining up with TRBD1. There are 14 residues in the CDR3. Looked up from germline, CDR1 is LNHDA and CDR2 is SQIVND (reference sequence). V gave up 8 bases and J gave up 4 bases; unmatched junction bases: 5. CDR3 sequence (DNA): TGTGCCAGTTCCCCGACAGGGGGCACCGGGGAGCTGTTTTTT. It is translated as CASSPTGGTGELFF.

The V gene is TRBV5-6, the J gene TRBJ1-2, with D unclear. Germline CDR1 reads SGHDT; CDR2 reads YYEEEE. Between the trimmed V and J ends, which lost 0 bases and 4 bases, there was a span of 7 bases. This CDR3 comprises 13 residues. CDR3 DNA: TGTGCCAGCAGCTTGGGCGGAATCTATGGCTACACCTTC. It is translated as CASSLGGIYGYTF.

The CDR3 region is CASSTLPGPQHF. CDR3 sequence (DNA): TGTGCCAGTAGTACCCTCCCGGGGCCCCAGCATTTT. The gene calls are TRBV19 and TRBJ1-5, with D hard to call. In germline, CDR1 is LNHDA, CDR2 SQIVND (reference sequence). V gave up 4 bases and J gave up 9 bases, with 10 bases separating them. This CDR3 contains 12 residues. Full variable domain (outside the CDR3, taken from reference TRBV19 and TRBJ1-5): DGGITQSPKYLFRKEGQNVTLSCEQNLNHDAMYWYRQDPGQGLRLIYYSQIVNDFQKGDIAEGYSVSREKKESFPLTVTSAQKNPTAFYLCASSTLPGPQHFGDGTRLSIL.

This chain joins TRBV19 and TRBJ2-2, with 8 bases fitting TRBD1. The CDR3 loop spans 13 amino acids. CDR1 and CDR2 (germline): LNHDA, SQIVND (reference sequence). V shed 10 bases and J 4 bases; nucleotides not matched to a gene: 5. In DNA, the CDR3 is TGTGCCATCACGGACAGGGCCACCGGGGAGCTGTTTTTT. Translating gives CAITDRATGELFF.

The chain links TRBV30 to TRBJ1-1, with TRBD1 identical over 10 bases. The CDR3 sequence is 13 residues long. CDR1 and CDR2 from the germline V gene are GTSNPN and SVGIG (reference sequence). V was pared by 4 bases and J by 5 bases, with 4 bases of the junction left unmatched. CDR3 in DNA: TGTGCCTGGACCAGGACAGGGGGTACTGAAGCTTTCTTT. It translates to CAWTRTGGTEAFF.